This is a list of T cell receptor beta chains from one sample in a study of blood T cells in healthy people across ages. TCRdb independently ran MiXCR on the 5' RACE reads; one entry per CDR3 protein. The sample lists about 1.1 million distinct CDR3 sequences; 35% to 40% were seen once. The sample taken for sequencing was blood. The receptors were gathered from a man aged 18 to 30 in good health. The CDR3 runs from the conserved cysteine through the conserved F or W. D genes are given only for firm matches.

j_call | d_call | v_call | cdr3_nt | cdr3_aa
TRBJ1-2 | . | TRBV2 | TGTGCCAGCACGGTGGAGACCGACTATGGCTACACCTTC | CASTVETDYGYTF
TRBJ2-6 | . | TRBV6-4 | TGTGCCAGCAGTATAGGGGGAAACTCTGGGGCCAACGTCCTGACTTTC | CASSIGGNSGANVLTF
TRBJ1-1 | . | TRBV10-3 | TGTGCCATCAGCGTCGGCCAGGTGAACACTGAAGCTTTCTTT | CAISVGQVNTEAFF
TRBJ2-7 | . | TRBV2 | TGTGCCTCTCACGAACGACAGCATGCGTACGAGCAGTACTTC | CASHERQHAYEQYF
TRBJ2-3 | . | TRBV10-3 | TGTGCCATCACCGAGGACACCGACACAGATACGCAGTATTTT | CAITEDTDTDTQYF
TRBJ1-2 | . | TRBV4-3 | TGCGCCAGCAGCCAAGTTGCAAACGACTATAGTAACTATGGCTACACCTTC | CASSQVANDYSNYGYTF
TRBJ1-2 | TRBD1 | TRBV29-1 | TGCAGCGTTGAAGACCCTTTAGGGACAGGGGGCTATGGCTACACCTTC | CSVEDPLGTGGYGYTF
TRBJ1-2 | TRBD1 | TRBV27 | TGTGCCAGCGGACAGGGGTCACTTAACTATGGCTACACCTTC | CASGQGSLNYGYTF
TRBJ1-4 | TRBD1 | TRBV4-1 | TGCGCCAGCAGCCAGGTGGACAGGACTAATGAAAAACTGTTTTTT | CASSQVDRTNEKLFF
TRBJ1-2 | . | TRBV12-3/TRBV12-4 | TGTGCCAGCAGCCTCCCAGAGGAGGGTTGGAGGTATGGCTACACCTTC | CASSLPEEGWRYGYTF
TRBJ1-2 | TRBD1 | TRBV7-2 | TGTGCCAGCAGCTCTATGGGGGGGACAGATTATGGCTACACCTTC | CASSSMGGTDYGYTF
TRBJ2-5 | TRBD1 | TRBV7-2 | TGTGCCAGCAGCCCGGACAGGAATGACCAAGAGACCCAGTACTTC | CASSPDRNDQETQYF
TRBJ2-4 | TRBD1 | TRBV5-1 | TGCGCCAGCAGCTTGGGACAGGGGGCGTCCAAAAACATTCAGTACTTC | CASSLGQGASKNIQYF